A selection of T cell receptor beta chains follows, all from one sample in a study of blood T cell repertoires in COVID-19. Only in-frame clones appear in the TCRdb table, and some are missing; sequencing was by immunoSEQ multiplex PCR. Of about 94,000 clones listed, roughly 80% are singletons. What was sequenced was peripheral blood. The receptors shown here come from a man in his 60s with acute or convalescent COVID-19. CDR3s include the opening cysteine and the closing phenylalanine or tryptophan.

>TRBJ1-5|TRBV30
CAWSVETGGHQPQHF
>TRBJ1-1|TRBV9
CASSALQGEAFF
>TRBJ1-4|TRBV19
CASSTSELFF
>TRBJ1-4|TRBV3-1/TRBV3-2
CASSQMGQPNEKLFF
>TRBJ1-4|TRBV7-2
CASSLYLGEKLFF
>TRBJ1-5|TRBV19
CASSAQGASNQPQHF
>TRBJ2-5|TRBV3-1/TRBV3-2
CASSQNPGGQETQYF
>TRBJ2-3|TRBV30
CACDRERTDTQYF
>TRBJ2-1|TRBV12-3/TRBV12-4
CASSWTDNEQFF
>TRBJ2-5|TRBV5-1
CASSSPGATETQYF
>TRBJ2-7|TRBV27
CASSGTTSSYEQYF
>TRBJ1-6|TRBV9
CASSVAGVGNSPLHF
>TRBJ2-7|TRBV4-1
CASSRGGQGHYEQYF
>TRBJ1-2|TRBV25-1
CASSTRTANYGYTF
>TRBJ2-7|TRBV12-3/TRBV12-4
CASSPGGYEQYF
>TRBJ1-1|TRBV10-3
CAISAGYPNQGTEAFF
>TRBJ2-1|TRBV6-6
CASSSGGGSYNEQFF
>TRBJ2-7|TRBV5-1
CASSPGTGERNEQYF
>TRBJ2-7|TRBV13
CASSLVQGEQYF
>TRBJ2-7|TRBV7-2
CASSYTGWEQYF
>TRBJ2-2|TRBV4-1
CASSQGQGYNTGELFF
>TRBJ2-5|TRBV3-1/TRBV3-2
CASSRGLAGGHETQYF